The next 18 T cell receptor beta chains were all read from a single sample in a study of blood T cell repertoires in COVID-19. The method was immunoSEQ multiplex PCR; TCRdb's version includes in-frame clones alone and lacks a portion of them. The table includes fewer than 200,000 clones, 92% detected once. Sequencing was done on a sample of peripheral blood. Source of these receptors: a man aged 30-40 years with COVID-19, enrolled during active disease.

This sequence joins TRBV10-3 and TRBJ1-4, with TRBD1 matching over 8 bases. CDR3 length equals 16 residues. Trimming at V came to 4 bases and at J to 7 bases, leaving 11 bases not matched to a gene. Germline CDR1 is ENHRY and CDR2 is SYGVKD. In DNA form, the CDR3 reads TGTGCCATCAGTGCGTCACAGGGGGAAGTAATTGAAAAACTGTTTTTT. Encoded protein: CAISASQGEVIEKLFF.

This sequence joins TRBV18 and TRBJ2-2, with D tentatively TRBD1 (6 bases). Germline CDR1 is KGHSH and CDR2 is LQKENI. V lost 6 bases to trimming and J lost 1 base, with 9 bases between them. The CDR3 runs 14 residues. Here the CDR3 reads CASSKDRNTGELFF. CDR3 bases: TGTGCCAGCTCGAAGGACAGGAACACCGGGGAGCTGTTTTTT.

This chain links TRBV6-1 with TRBJ2-5, with 14 bases lining up with TRBD2. The CDR3 covers 17 residues. With V trimmed by 1 base and J by 5 bases, 6 bases remained unmatched. The V gene's germline CDR1 is MNHNS and CDR2 SASEGT. Written as DNA, the CDR3 is TGTGCCAGCAGTGAAGGTGGGACTAGCGGGAGAGATGAGACCCAGTACTTC. Translated, it gives CASSEGGTSGRDETQYF.

The gene calls are TRBV12-3 or TRBV12-4 and TRBJ1-1; D unresolved. This CDR3 is built from 13 residues. Deletions cut 3 bases from V and 3 bases from J, with 8 bases between. The CDR3 nucleotides read TGTGCCAGCAGTTTTGTTCCGGACACTGAAGCTTTCTTT. It encodes CASSFVPDTEAFF.

The rearrangement uses TRBV18 and TRBJ2-3; TRBD2 matches 7 bases. Germline lookup yields CDR1 KGHSH and CDR2 LQKENI. CDR3 length: 15 residues. With V trimmed by 0 bases and J by 8 bases, 8 bases remained unmatched. CDR3 nucleotides: TGTGCCAGCTCACCACCTCGGGGGGAGCGGGGTACGCAGTATTTT. Translation: CASSPPRGERGTQYF. Drawing the rest from reference TRBV18 and TRBJ2-3, the complete variable domain is NAGVMQNPRHLVRRRGQEARLRCSPMKGHSHVYWYRQLPEEGLKFMVYLQKENIIDESGMPKERFSAEFPKEGPSILRIQQVVRGDSAAYFCASSPPRGERGTQYFGPGTRLTVL.

This chain joins TRBV15 and TRBJ2-5; D is undetermined. V lost 1 base and J 1 base, leaving 7 bases between the germline ends. CDR3 size: 14 residues. Germline values: CDR1 LNHNV, CDR2 YYDKDF (reference sequence). This chain's CDR3 is CATSRVTGQETQYF. CDR3 DNA sequence: TGTGCCACCAGCAGAGTCACGGGCCAAGAGACCCAGTACTTC.

The CDR3 DNA is TGTGCCAGCTCTCCCAGACAGGCCGCGAACACCGGGGAGCTGTTTTTT. The encoded protein is CASSPRQAANTGELFF. V gene TRBV18 combines with J gene TRBJ2-2, with a tentative D call TRBD1 (6 bases). With 6 bases removed from V and 0 bases from J, the gap between germline ends came to 14 bases. The CDR3 covers 16 residues. CDR1 is KGHSH and CDR2 is LQKENI in the germline V gene. The variable domain in full, with the rest retrieved from reference TRBV18 and TRBJ2-2, is NAGVMQNPRHLVRRRGQEARLRCSPMKGHSHVYWYRQLPEEGLKFMVYLQKENIIDESGMPKERFSAEFPKEGPSILRIQQVVRGDSAAYFCASSPRQAANTGELFFGEGSRLTVL.

The rearrangement joins TRBV11-2 to TRBJ1-5; tentative D call: TRBD1 (5 bases). This CDR3 has 17 amino acids. Germline assignment: CDR1 SGHAT and CDR2 FQNNGV. V lost 5 bases to trimming and J lost 2 bases, with 19 bases between them. The CDR3 DNA reads as TGTGCCAGCAGCCCGATGCGGGGGAGAAGCGGCAATCAGCCCCAGCATTTT. Protein sequence: CASSPMRGRSGNQPQHF.

This chain links TRBV5-1 with TRBJ2-7, with a possible D match to TRBD1 (6 bases). This CDR3 region has 15 residues. V lost 0 bases to trimming and J lost 3 bases, with 13 bases between them. Germline CDR1 reads SGHRS; CDR2 reads YFSETQ. The CDR3 nucleotides read TGCGCCAGCAGCTTGGAATCCGGGACATACTACGAGCAGTACTTC. This gives the protein CASSLESGTYYEQYF.

The gene calls are TRBV28 and TRBJ2-2, with 9 bases lining up with TRBD1. Germline V gene data show CDR1 as MDHEN and CDR2 as SYDVKM. The length of the CDR3 is 17 residues. With V trimmed by 7 bases and J by 1 base, 10 bases remained unmatched. In DNA, the CDR3 is TGTGCCAGCACCCCCTCGGGACAGGGCTTGAACACCGGGGAGCTGTTTTTT. Translation: CASTPSGQGLNTGELFF.

V gene TRBV27 combines with J gene TRBJ2-5; no firm D call. The CDR3 length is 14 residues. The V end lost 6 bases, the J end lost 0 bases, and 11 bases lay between the germline ends. In germline, CDR1 is MNHEY, CDR2 SMNVEV (reference sequence). The CDR3 loop is CASSLTDHQETQYF. The CDR3 coding sequence is TGTGCCAGCAGCCTCACAGACCACCAAGAGACCCAGTACTTC.

The chain has TRBV9 and TRBJ2-3; TRBD2 might be the D (5 bases). The germline V gene has CDR1 SGDLS and CDR2 YYNGEE. The CDR3 loop spans 14 amino acids. Trimming took 3 bases from V and 4 from J, leaving 12 bases between them. As DNA, the CDR3 is TGTGCCAGCAGCGATCGCCCCGGGGCAGATACGCAGTATTTT. Its translation: CASSDRPGADTQYF.

The V and J genes are TRBV19 and TRBJ1-1; maybe TRBD1 (6 bases). Looked up from germline, CDR1 is LNHDA and CDR2 is SQIVND (reference sequence). The V end was cut by 5 bases, the J end by 2 bases, with 12 bases between. The CDR3 length is 14 residues. The CDR3 is CASSPGQFNTEAFF. Written as DNA, the CDR3 is TGTGCCAGTAGTCCCGGACAGTTCAACACTGAAGCTTTCTTT. The whole variable domain, filled in from reference TRBV19 and TRBJ1-1, reads DGGITQSPKYLFRKEGQNVTLSCEQNLNHDAMYWYRQDPGQGLRLIYYSQIVNDFQKGDIAEGYSVSREKKESFPLTVTSAQKNPTAFYLCASSPGQFNTEAFFGQGTRLTVV.

The rearrangement links TRBV3-1 (or the pseudogene TRBV3-2) to TRBJ2-5; no clear D. Between the trimmed V and J ends, which lost 4 bases and 5 bases, there was a span of 11 bases. The CDR3 extends over 13 amino acids. In germline, CDR1 is LGHDT, CDR2 YNNKEL (reference sequence). The CDR3 sequence is CASSLSGSETQYF. The CDR3 bases are TGTGCCAGCAGCCTATCCGGGTCGGAGACCCAGTACTTC.

The chain is built from TRBV7-2 and TRBJ2-7; the D is unclear. The CDR3 sequence is 13 residues long. The germline gives CDR1 SGHTA, CDR2 FQGNSA. Deletions cut 2 bases from V and 6 bases from J, with 11 bases between. CDR3 nucleotide sequence: TGTGCCAGCAGCTTACGTCAGACTGGCGAGCAGTACTTC. This gives the protein CASSLRQTGEQYF.

The chain employs TRBV28 and TRBJ2-7; tentatively, D is TRBD1 (6 bases). This CDR3 is 12 amino acids long. Between the trimmed V and J ends, which lost 8 bases and 3 bases, there was a span of 11 bases. The germline gives CDR1 MDHEN, CDR2 SYDVKM. The CDR3 DNA follows: TGTGCCAGCGGACAGCTGGGCTACGAGCAGTACTTC. Its translation is CASGQLGYEQYF.

The chain's CDR3 is CASSYDTGGYEQYF. CDR3 sequence (DNA): TGTGCCAGCAGTTACGATACAGGCGGCTACGAGCAGTACTTC. V usage is TRBV6-5 and J usage is TRBJ2-7, with D maybe TRBD1 (5 bases). The CDR3 has 14 residues. The germline V and J ends were trimmed by 2 bases and 3 bases, with 11 bases remaining between them. Germline lookup yields CDR1 MNHEY and CDR2 SVGAGI.

The rearrangement uses TRBV4-1 and TRBJ1-2; the D is unclear. Germline CDR1 MGHRA, CDR2 YSYEKL. CDR3 length equals 15 residues. Trimming pared 1 base from V and 3 bases from J, leaving 12 bases between. CDR3 protein: CASSQVGPGDYGYTF. The CDR3 region has the DNA TGCGCCAGCAGCCAAGTAGGCCCTGGAGACTATGGCTACACCTTC.